These 17 T cell receptor beta chains were all obtained from the same sample, sequenced in a study of Graves' ophthalmopathy and Graves' hyperthyroidism. RNA transcripts were the source from which TCR beta CDR3 regions were amplified. HTBI primers were used in a first-round RT-PCR, which preceded a second-round multiplex PCR. TCRdb reanalysed the multiplex PCR reads using MiXCR and keeps one entry per CDR3 protein. The table shows 200,000 to 300,000 distinct CDR3 sequences, with around 50% occurring only once. The source material was peripheral blood. Every receptor here comes from an adult man with Graves' ophthalmopathy.

This clonotype turned up a few times. The V and J genes are TRBV7-2 and TRBJ2-2; no definite D call. The germline V gene has CDR1 SGHTA and CDR2 FQGNSA. V lost 2 bases and J 6 bases, leaving 4 bases between the germline ends. The CDR3 has 12 residues. CDR3 in amino acids: CASSLRPGELFF. CDR3 sequence (DNA): TGTGCCAGCAGCTTACGTCCCGGGGAGCTGTTTTTT.

The chain combines TRBV25-1 with TRBJ2-7; D may be TRBD1 (5 bases). Trimming removed 3 bases at V and 2 bases at J, with 8 bases between. Germline CDR1 reads MGHDK; CDR2 reads SYGVNS. This CDR3 contains 13 residues. The CDR3 spells CASSDSRAYEQYF. CDR3 DNA: TGTGCCAGCAGTGATTCCAGGGCCTACGAGCAGTACTTC.

The chain couples TRBV7-8 to TRBJ1-6; TRBD1 aligns across 10 bases. This CDR3 is 18 amino acids long. The germline gives CDR1 SGHVS, CDR2 FQNEAQ. Unmatched junction bases numbered 15, after V lost 6 bases and J lost 7 bases. CDR3 nucleotide sequence: TGTGCCAGCAGTTATGGGACAGGGGCGTCCCCCCTCAATTCACCCCTCCACTTT. Translation: CASSYGTGASPLNSPLHF.

The rearrangement joins TRBV10-3 to TRBJ2-7; D is unclear. The CDR3 consists of 15 residues. With 2 bases removed from V and 3 bases from J, the gap between germline ends came to 14 bases. Germline V gene lookup returns CDR1 ENHRY and CDR2 SYGVKD. The CDR3 nucleotides are TGTGCCATCAGTGAGGGAAACAGTCAAGTCTACGAGCAGTACTTC. This codes for CAISEGNSQVYEQYF.

This chain connects TRBV6-5 to TRBJ2-7, with TRBD1 identical over 7 bases. Germline lookup yields CDR1 MNHEY and CDR2 SVGAGI. Trimming at V came to 2 bases and at J to 4 bases, leaving 2 bases not matched to a gene. This CDR3 has 13 residues. This CDR3 reads CASSYRDSYEQYF. DNA of the CDR3: TGTGCCAGCAGTTACCGGGACAGTTACGAGCAGTACTTC.

There are a few counts of this clonotype. The V call is TRBV29-1, the J call TRBJ1-1, with no clear D. Germline V gene sequence: CDR1 SQVTM, CDR2 ANQGSEA. The CDR3 contains 12 residues. V was clipped by 5 bases and J by 1 base, with 8 bases between them. The CDR3 DNA sequence: TGCAGCGTTCCCCTCCCGAACACTGAAGCTTTCTTT. Encoded protein: CSVPLPNTEAFF.

The rearrangement links TRBV7-8 to TRBJ2-5; 9 bases match TRBD2. Germline V CDR1 and CDR2: SGHVS, FQNEAQ. CDR3 size: 16 residues. After removal of 4 bases from V and 5 bases from J, the junction contained 11 bases not matched to a gene. CDR3 protein: CASSYAPGTSLETQYF. The CDR3 DNA sequence: TGTGCCAGCAGCTACGCTCCCGGGACTAGCCTGGAGACCCAGTACTTC.

CDR3 sequence: CASSLDRGVGYTF. The CDR3 nucleotides read TGTGCCAGCAGCTTGGACAGGGGGGTTGGCTACACCTTC. This chain connects TRBV5-4 to TRBJ1-2; TRBD1 matches 8 bases. Germline V lookup: CDR1 SGHNT, CDR2 YYREEE (reference sequence). The V segment lost 0 bases and the J segment 7 bases; nucleotides outside the gene matches: 2. This CDR3 has 13 amino acids.

The chain has TRBV18 and TRBJ1-1; D remains ambiguous. In germline, CDR1 is KGHSH, CDR2 LQKENI. The CDR3 consists of 13 residues. Trimming took 3 bases from V and 1 from J, leaving 6 bases between them. The CDR3 nucleotides read TGTGCCAGCTCACCGGCTTCGAACACTGAAGCTTTCTTT. Translated, it gives CASSPASNTEAFF.

Only a few counts were recorded for this clonotype. The chain couples TRBV7-9 to TRBJ1-2; TRBD1 matches at 8 bases. Trimming took 2 bases from V and 2 from J; bases not matched to a gene: 7. Germline values: CDR1 SEHNR, CDR2 FQNEAQ (reference sequence). CDR3 length: 16 amino acids. DNA of the CDR3: TGTGCCAGCAGCTTAACCGGACAGGGATACAACTATGGCTACACCTTC. Protein: CASSLTGQGYNYGYTF. The whole variable domain, remainder taken from reference TRBV7-9 and TRBJ1-2, is DTGVSQNPRHKITKRGQNVTFRCDPISEHNRLYWYRQTLGQGPEFLTYFQNEAQLEKSRLLSDRFSAERPKGSFSTLEIQRTEQGDSAMYLCASSLTGQGYNYGYTFGSGTRLTVV.

CDR3 nucleotide sequence: TGTGCCAGCAGCCAAGCACCCGAGGGAATCTCTGGGGCCAACGTCCTGACTTTC. Its protein is CASSQAPEGISGANVLTF. The rearrangement joins TRBV7-2 to TRBJ2-6, with a weak D call TRBD2 (5 bases). The CDR3 totals 18 residues. Trimming removed 5 bases from V and 0 bases from J, with 17 bases in between. Germline V gives CDR1 SGHTA, CDR2 FQGNSA.

The chain recombines TRBV7-3 with TRBJ2-7; D gene uncertain. The V end lost 0 bases, the J end lost 1 base, and 7 bases lay between the germline ends. Germline values: CDR1 SGHTA, CDR2 FQGTGA. This CDR3 has 14 amino acids. Here the CDR3 DNA reads TGTGCCAGCAGCTTAACCAGAGTGTCCTACGAGCAGTACTTC. The encoded protein is CASSLTRVSYEQYF.

V usage is TRBV28 and J usage is TRBJ2-7; 7 bases map to TRBD2. V shed 6 bases, J shed 7 bases, and the junction held 12 bases outside the gene matches. Germline V gene sequence: CDR1 MDHEN, CDR2 SYDVKM. The CDR3 consists of 14 residues. CDR3 sequence: CASRSGTTLLEQYF. DNA of the CDR3: TGTGCCAGCAGGTCCGGGACTACCCTCCTGGAGCAGTACTTC.

The rearrangement joins TRBV7-9 to TRBJ1-6; possible D gene TRBD1, 6 bases. Trimming took 5 bases from V and 14 from J, leaving 25 bases between them. The CDR3 consists of 16 residues. Germline V gene data show CDR1 as SEHNR and CDR2 as FQNEAQ (reference sequence). The CDR3 reads CASSQGQAGGGGALHF. The CDR3 DNA follows: TGTGCCAGCAGCCAAGGCCAAGCGGGGGGAGGGGGGGCCCTCCACTTT.

Remarks on this clonotype: The junction departs from germline at one end; a sequencing error may be responsible. The chain uses TRBV7-9 and TRBJ2-7; 13 bases fit TRBD2. Germline-derived CDR1 and CDR2 are SEHNR and FQNEAQ (reference sequence). The CDR3 covers 16 residues. The CDR3: CASSQDRTSGSREQYF. Here the CDR3 DNA reads TGCGCCAGCAGCCAAGATCGGACTAGCGGGAGTCGTGAGCAGTACTTC.

This sequence joins TRBV30 and TRBJ1-2; D not certain. CDR3 length equals 15 residues. Between the trimmed V and J ends, which lost 0 bases and 0 bases, there was a span of 11 bases. Germline V gives CDR1 GTSNPN, CDR2 SVGIG (reference sequence). As DNA, the CDR3 is TGTGCCTGGAGTGTACGTTGGGGAACTAACTATGGCTACACCTTC. As protein: CAWSVRWGTNYGYTF.

V usage is TRBV19 and J usage is TRBJ1-1, with D possibly TRBD1 on 5 matching bases. V lost 4 bases and J 1 base, leaving 13 bases between the germline ends. CDR1 is LNHDA, CDR2 SQIVND, per germline (reference sequence). CDR3 length: 15 residues. CDR3 in DNA: TGTGCCAGTAGTAGATCAGGGTTGGGGAACACTGAAGCTTTCTTT. Translation: CASSRSGLGNTEAFF.